The clone carrying this TCR beta chain was counted at least ten times. Using a J-beta primer mix together with a sample-barcoded 5' primer, a second PCR was run for about 7 to 12 cycles. TCRdb used MiXCR to reprocess the 5' RACE reads, holding one entry per CDR3 protein. The sample records 1.5 million to 2 million distinct CDR3 sequences, under 30% being singletons. The sample comes from a study of blood T cells in healthy people across ages. Sequenced sample: blood. The TCR sequence derives from a woman aged 25 to 45 in good health.

This chain's CDR3 is CSAASTWASGSEQYF. In nucleotides, the CDR3 is TGCAGTGCCGCAAGCACCTGGGCTAGCGGGAGTGAGCAGTACTTC. The chain employs TRBV20-1 and TRBJ2-7; 10 bases are a match to TRBD2. The CDR3 contains 15 residues. Germline CDR1 DFQATT, CDR2 SNEGSKA (reference sequence). V gave up 6 bases and J gave up 7 bases; unmatched junction bases: 15.